These 20 T cell receptor beta chains originate from one sample sequenced in a study of blood T cells in healthy people across ages (dated by TCRdb to the mid-2010s). Library preparation employed 5' RACE. TCRdb names Illumina HiSeq 2500 as the instrument used. The second PCR ran for about 7 to 11 cycles and used a J-beta primer mix along with a sample-barcoded 5' primer. TCRdb reprocessed the public reads (quality trimming at Q25 with fastp, clone calling with MiXCR) and kept in-frame beta chains. Here each entry gathers all rows of one CDR3 protein and keeps the most common genes and DNA. The sample profile shows 980,000 or so distinct CDR3 sequences; about 48% of them were found once. Together, the top ten hold over 10% of the sample. The specimen sequenced was blood. The source is a man in his thirties or forties in good health.

V is TRBV25-1 and J is TRBJ2-3; D ambiguous. The V gene's germline CDR1 is MGHDK and CDR2 SYGVNS. The CDR3 sequence is 15 residues long. Trimming took off 0 bases at V and 2 bases at J, with 9 bases between the two ends. CDR3 in amino acids: CASSEYLNPTDTQYF. Written as DNA, the CDR3 is TGTGCCAGCAGTGAATATCTCAACCCCACAGATACGCAGTATTTT. Full variable domain (remainder filled in from reference TRBV25-1 and TRBJ2-3): EADIYQTPRYLVIGTGKKITLECSQTMGHDKMYWYQQDPGMELHLIHYSYGVNSTEKGDLSSESTVSRIRTEHFPLTLESARPSHTSQYLCASSEYLNPTDTQYFGPGTRLTVL.

This chain joins TRBV29-1 and TRBJ2-1; D possibly uses TRBD1 or TRBD2 (5 bases each). V gave up 8 bases and J gave up 3 bases, with 11 bases separating them. The CDR3 covers 12 residues. Per the germline V gene, CDR1 is SQVTM and CDR2 is ANQGSEA. The CDR3 DNA reads TGCAGCTTGGGACGCAACTACAATGAGCAGTTCTTC. Its translation: CSLGRNYNEQFF.

The CDR3 coding sequence is TGTGCCAGCAGCTTCCAACCGGGACTCAAACTGGGTGAGCAGTTCTTC. It codes for CASSFQPGLKLGEQFF. The chain combines TRBV7-8 with TRBJ2-1; D is perhaps TRBD2 (6 bases). Per the germline V gene, CDR1 is SGHVS and CDR2 is FQNEAQ. This CDR3 is built from 16 residues. V lost 3 bases to trimming and J lost 9 bases, with 21 bases between them. The full variable domain, completed using reference TRBV7-8 and TRBJ2-1, is GAGVSQSPRYKVAKRGQDVALRCDPISGHVSLFWYQQALGQGPEFLTYFQNEAQLDKSGLPSDRFFAERPEGSVSTLKIQRTQQEDSAVYLCASSFQPGLKLGEQFFGPGTRLTVL.

This chain joins TRBV28 and TRBJ1-1; maybe TRBD1 (5 bases). Trimming removed 5 bases at V and 5 bases at J, with 15 bases between. Germline-derived CDR1 and CDR2 are MDHEN and SYDVKM. The CDR3 loop spans 14 amino acids. CDR3 bases: TGTGCCAGCAGTACGCTCCGGGGGGGAACTGAAGCTTTCTTT. It translates to CASSTLRGGTEAFF.

The CDR3 DNA reads as TGTGCCAGCAGAGCAGAGGGGACAGATAATTCACCCCTCCACTTT. Its translation: CASRAEGTDNSPLHF. The chain combines TRBV9 with TRBJ1-6, with 7 bases that match TRBD1. Germline V gene sequence: CDR1 SGDLS, CDR2 YYNGEE. This CDR3 is 15 amino acids long. J was trimmed by 5 bases and V by 5 bases; bases with no gene match: 7.

In its sample, this clonotype was seen a few times. This sequence joins TRBV7-3 and TRBJ2-1, with 9 bases lining up with TRBD2. With 0 bases clipped from V and 6 bases from J, the junction kept 6 bases outside the gene matches. Germline lookup yields CDR1 SGHTA and CDR2 FQGTGA. The CDR3 runs 16 residues. CDR3 residues: CASSLTPAGGVNEQFF. CDR3 in DNA: TGTGCCAGCAGCTTAACACCAGCGGGGGGCGTCAATGAGCAGTTCTTC. The complete variable domain, with remaining parts taken from reference TRBV7-3 and TRBJ2-1, reads GAGVSQTPSNKVTEKGKYVELRCDPISGHTALYWYRQSLGQGPEFLIYFQGTGAADDSGLPNDRFFAVRPEGSVSTLKIQRTERGDSAVYLCASSLTPAGGVNEQFFGPGTRLTVL.

V gene TRBV28 combines with J gene TRBJ2-3, with no clear D. CDR1 and CDR2 (germline): MDHEN, SYDVKM. CDR3 length equals 15 residues. Trimming cost V 4 bases and J 1 base, with 12 bases left between them. The DNA for the CDR3 is TGTGCCAGCAGTTGGAGCCTCGGCCGCACAGATACGCAGTATTTT. Translated: CASSWSLGRTDTQYF.

This chain's CDR3 is CASSQDVGKASGEQYF. The CDR3 nucleotides are TGCGCCAGCAGCCAAGACGTCGGGAAAGCGAGCGGCGAGCAGTACTTC. The chain has TRBV4-3 and TRBJ2-7; TRBD2 might be the D (5 bases). V shed 0 bases and J shed 6 bases, with 18 bases lying between them. This CDR3 spans 16 amino acids. Germline lookup yields CDR1 LGHNA and CDR2 YSLEER.

This clonotype has just a few counts. This sequence joins TRBV14 and TRBJ1-1; D uncertain. The CDR3 runs to 13 residues. Germline V gene sequence: CDR1 SGHDN, CDR2 FVKESK. Trimming took off 3 bases at V and 2 bases at J, with 7 bases between the two ends. The CDR3 sequence is CASSHFRNTEAFF. The CDR3 coding sequence is TGTGCCAGCAGCCATTTTAGAAACACTGAAGCTTTCTTT. The full variable domain, in which reference TRBV14 and TRBJ1-1 provide the parts outside the CDR3, is EAGVTQFPSHSVIEKGQTVTLRCDPISGHDNLYWYRRVMGKEIKFLLHFVKESKQDESGMPNNRFLAERTGGTYSTLKVQPAELEDSGVYFCASSHFRNTEAFFGQGTRLTVV.

J is TRBJ2-7 and V is TRBV20-1; D is undetermined. V lost 0 bases to trimming and J lost 2 bases, with 14 bases between them. This CDR3 comprises 15 residues. The germline CDR1 and CDR2 sequences are DFQATT and SNEGSKA (reference sequence). CDR3 sequence reads: CSARDSQNGPYEQYF. The CDR3 DNA is TGCAGTGCTAGAGATTCTCAGAACGGACCCTACGAGCAGTACTTC.

On this clonotype: A much larger clone lies a single base off, so this may be a read error. The chain carries TRBV29-1 and TRBJ2-1; 12 positions agree with TRBD2. The germline V gene encodes CDR1 SQVTM and CDR2 ANQGSEA. The V and J ends lost 5 bases and 5 bases, in that order; junction bases with no gene match: 13. The CDR3 runs 17 residues. This CDR3 is CSVLGLAGRSRDNEQFF. The CDR3 DNA follows: TGCAGCGTTCTGGGACTAGCGGGTAGAAGTAGGGACAATGAGCAGTTCTTC.

The gene calls are TRBV12-5 and TRBJ2-3; 8 bases match TRBD1. The V gene end was trimmed by 6 bases and the J gene end by 6 bases; junction bases not matched to a gene: 14. CDR1 and CDR2 from the germline V gene are LGHNT and FRNRAP. The CDR3 runs 16 residues. The CDR3: CASGPSLGQAGDTQYF. The CDR3 region has the DNA TGTGCTAGTGGCCCTTCGCTGGGACAGGCCGGCGATACGCAGTATTTT.

CDR3 nucleotides: TGTGCCAGCTCACCACCAGCGACGGCTAGCACAGATACGCAGTATTTT. It encodes CASSPPATASTDTQYF. V and J are TRBV18 and TRBJ2-3; D not certain. The CDR3 is made up of 16 amino acids. Trimming removed 0 bases from V and 0 bases from J, with 10 bases in between. Germline V gene sequence: CDR1 KGHSH, CDR2 LQKENI.

This chain links TRBV12-3 or TRBV12-4 with TRBJ1-5; TRBD1 matches 7 bases. V lost 1 base and J lost 6; bases outside the gene matches: 3. The CDR3 contains 14 residues. CDR3 sequence: CASSLVQGSQPQHF. CDR3 nucleotides: TGTGCCAGCAGTTTAGTACAGGGGAGTCAGCCCCAGCATTTT.

The chain recombines TRBV6-1 with TRBJ1-2; possible D gene TRBD1, 5 bases. The germline V gene has CDR1 MNHNS and CDR2 SASEGT. The ends were cut back, 0 bases at V and 4 bases at J, with 12 bases in the middle. The CDR3 runs 15 residues. The CDR3 is CASSEALRDLYGYTF. The CDR3, as DNA: TGTGCCAGCAGTGAAGCTCTGAGGGACCTCTATGGCTACACCTTC.

This clonotype has only a few counts. This chain links TRBV4-1 with TRBJ2-3; 9 bases fit TRBD2. CDR1 is MGHRA and CDR2 is YSYEKL in the germline V gene. The CDR3 length is 17 residues. Trimming took 1 base from V and 6 from J; bases not matched to a gene: 11. The CDR3: CASSQGYSAGGWDTQYF. The CDR3 DNA reads as TGCGCCAGCAGCCAAGGATATTCAGCGGGGGGTTGGGATACGCAGTATTTT.

CDR3 loop: CASSLDGGIGKYF. The CDR3, as DNA: TGTGCCAGCAGCTTAGACGGAGGGATAGGCAAGTACTTC. V usage is TRBV7-9 and J usage is TRBJ2-4, with D perhaps matching TRBD2 (6 bases). The germline V and J ends were trimmed by 1 base and 14 bases, with 15 bases remaining between them. The CDR3 is 13 amino acids. Germline V gene lookup returns CDR1 SEHNR and CDR2 FQNEAQ (reference sequence).

This chain uses TRBV6-1 with TRBJ1-6; D is unclear. Germline-derived CDR1 and CDR2 are MNHNS and SASEGT. The CDR3 extends over 13 amino acids. Trimming left V 7 bases short and J 3 bases short, with 7 bases between. The CDR3 reads CASKASYNSPLHF. CDR3 nucleotides: TGTGCCAGCAAGGCAAGCTATAATTCACCCCTCCACTTT.

The chain carries TRBV12-3 or TRBV12-4 and TRBJ1-2; the D gene is possibly TRBD1 (5 bases). The CDR3 covers 15 residues. V was shortened by 6 bases and J by 2 bases, with 16 bases between the two germline ends. The CDR3 sequence is CASSSKGQGNYGYTF. CDR3 nucleotide sequence: TGTGCCAGCAGCTCAAAAGGGCAGGGAAACTATGGCTACACCTTC.

This clonotype was recorded many times. This chain links TRBV7-9 with TRBJ2-1; the match to TRBD1 covers 9 bases. The CDR3 sequence is 17 residues long. V dropped 5 bases and J dropped 0; count of bases not matched to a gene: 8. Germline-derived CDR1 and CDR2 are SEHNR and FQNEAQ (reference sequence). CDR3 protein: CASSPPRDRVSYNEQFF. In DNA, the CDR3 is TGTGCCAGCAGCCCCCCCCGGGACAGGGTCTCCTACAATGAGCAGTTCTTC.